This is a list of T cell receptor beta chains from one sample in a study of OX40 agonist ivuxolimab in advanced cancers. Assay: immunoSEQ multiplex PCR; the TCRdb copy retains only in-frame clones and omits some. The repertoire has tens of thousands of clones, roughly 84% of them found once; the top ten carry around 4.5%. Sequencing used CD4+ or CD8+ T cells sorted from blood, obtained in a trial of the OX40 agonist ivuxolimab. Receptor source: an adult with an advanced solid tumor such as melanoma, head and neck, liver or kidney cancer. CDR3s include the opening cysteine and the closing phenylalanine or tryptophan. A D gene is named only where the DNA matches it firmly. Rows give clone size only sometimes, using once, few, many, or a class for an expanded clone.

>many|TRBV5-4|14|TRBJ2-2|.
CASSLGQNTGELFF
TGTGCCAGCAGCTTGGGACAGAACACCGGGGAGCTGTTTTTT
>.|TRBV18|14|TRBJ1-1|.
CASSPQGRNTEAFF
TGTGCCAGCTCACCTCAGGGTAGGAACACTGAAGCTTTCTTT
>.|TRBV7-8|13|TRBJ2-7|TRBD1
CASSFGTGDEQYF
TGTGCCAGCAGCTTCGGGACAGGGGACGAGCAGTACTTC
>.|TRBV12-5|14|TRBJ2-1|TRBD1
CASGLGTAYNEQFF
TGTGCTAGTGGTCTCGGGACAGCCTACAATGAGCAGTTCTTC
>.|TRBV4-1|13|TRBJ2-7|TRBD1
CASSQDRGTVMYF
TGCGCCAGCAGCCAAGATAGGGGGACAGTGATGTACTTC
>.|TRBV2|12|TRBJ1-1|.
CASKQGNTEAFF
TGTGCCAGCAAGCAGGGGAACACTGAAGCTTTCTTT
>.|TRBV27|12|TRBJ1-1|.
CASSSRTLEAFF
TGTGCCAGCAGTTCACGGACCCTTGAAGCTTTCTTT
>.|TRBV6-5|13|TRBJ1-2|.
CASTLGGANGYTF
TGTGCCAGCACACTGGGAGGGGCGAATGGCTACACCTTC
>.|TRBV10-1|16|TRBJ2-7|.
CASSAETGTWSSEQYF
TGCGCCAGCAGTGCGGAGACCGGGACCTGGAGTAGCGAGCAGTACTTC
>.|TRBV10-3|12|TRBJ1-1|.
CAIRDGHTEAFF
TGTGCCATCAGGGACGGCCACACTGAAGCTTTCTTT
>.|TRBV2|12|TRBJ2-1|.
CASSRGHNEQFF
TGTGCCAGCTCCAGGGGTCACAATGAGCAGTTCTTC
>.|TRBV7-3|15|TRBJ1-1|.
CASSLFTQQGSEAFF
TGTGCCAGCAGCTTATTTACCCAACAGGGATCTGAAGCTTTCTTT
>.|TRBV5-1|15|TRBJ1-1|TRBD1
CASSTGVVMNTEAFF
TGCGCCAGCAGCACAGGGGTCGTGATGAACACTGAAGCTTTCTTT
>.|TRBV5-5|12|TRBJ2-7|TRBD2
CASSWTSGEQYF
TGTGCCAGCAGCTGGACTAGCGGCGAGCAGTACTTC
>.|TRBV5-6|16|TRBJ2-3|TRBD2
CASSELAGGYTDTQYF
TGTGCCAGCAGCGAACTAGCGGGGGGATATACAGATACGCAGTATTTT
>.|TRBV11-2|14|TRBJ2-1|TRBD1
CASSRDRRNNEQFF
TGTGCCAGCAGCCGGGACAGGAGAAACAATGAGCAGTTCTTC
>.|TRBV28|16|TRBJ1-2|TRBD1
CASSLDLSGQGGGYTF
TGTGCCAGCAGTTTAGATTTATCGGGACAGGGAGGCGGCTACACCTTC
>.|TRBV7-6|14|TRBJ1-4|TRBD1
CASSQGQGREKLFF
TGTGCCAGCAGCCAGGGACAGGGTCGTGAAAAACTGTTTTTT
>.|TRBV6-5|13|TRBJ2-1|TRBD2
CASSERERSEQFF
TGTGCCAGTTCCGAGCGGGAGAGGAGTGAGCAGTTCTTC
>.|TRBV7-3|15|TRBJ2-7|TRBD2
CASTPGSGGTYEQYF
TGTGCCAGCACCCCCGGTAGCGGGGGGACGTACGAGCAGTACTTC
>.|TRBV11-2|15|TRBJ1-2|.
CASSLGGRANYGYTF
TGTGCCAGCAGCTTAGGGGGGAGAGCCAACTATGGCTACACCTTC
>.|TRBV5-6|14|TRBJ2-2|.
CASSQFGHTGELFF
TGTGCCAGCAGCCAGTTTGGACACACCGGGGAGCTGTTTTTT
>.|TRBV4-1|15|TRBJ1-1|.
CASSQDRQRNTEAFF
TGCGCCAGCAGCCAAGACCGGCAGAGAAACACTGAAGCTTTCTTT
>once|TRBV5-5|15|TRBJ2-1|.
CASRSGIVTYNEQFF
TGTGCCAGCAGATCCGGGATTGTGACCTACAATGAGCAGTTCTTC
>.|TRBV9|16|TRBJ1-3|.
CASSARDKGSGNTIYF
TGTGCCAGCAGCGCCCGGGACAAGGGGTCTGGAAACACCATATATTTT
>.|TRBV6-6|13|TRBJ1-5|.
CASSPNSNQPQHF
TGTGCCAGCAGTCCGAATAGCAATCAGCCCCAGCATTTT
>.|TRBV4-1|17|TRBJ2-2|TRBD2
CASSQDGAGGWTGELFF
TGCGCCAGCAGCCAAGATGGAGCGGGGGGTTGGACCGGGGAGCTGTTTTTT
>once|TRBV7-2|16|TRBJ1-2|.
CASSLAPGRGPYGYTF
TGTGCCAGCAGCTTAGCACCGGGACGGGGACCCTATGGCTACACCTTC
>.|TRBV10-1|12|TRBJ2-1|.
CASSDLYNEQFF
TGCGCCAGCAGTGACCTTTACAATGAGCAGTTCTTC
>.|TRBV11-2|13|TRBJ2-3|.
CASSFGRVDTQYF
TGTGCCAGCAGCTTCGGTCGGGTAGATACGCAGTATTTT
>.|TRBV4-2|15|TRBJ2-2|TRBD1
CASSQAPGGTGELFF
TGTGCCAGCAGCCAAGCCCCAGGGGGCACCGGGGAGCTGTTTTTT
>few|TRBV16|15|TRBJ1-1|TRBD1
CASSQRQGGITEAFF
TGTGCCAGCAGCCAACGACAGGGAGGGATCACTGAAGCTTTCTTT
>.|TRBV28|14|TRBJ1-5|.
CASSFGGAGQPQHF
TGTGCCAGCAGTTTCGGGGGCGCGGGTCAGCCCCAGCATTTT
>.|TRBV6-1|17|TRBJ2-5|TRBD2
CASSEARLAGGGETQYF
TGTGCCAGCAGTGAAGCCCGACTAGCGGGAGGCGGGGAGACCCAGTACTTC
>.|TRBV7-3|15|TRBJ2-7|TRBD1
CASNRKPGQIHEQYF
TGTGCCAGCAACCGAAAACCGGGACAGATCCACGAGCAGTACTTC
>once|TRBV9|14|TRBJ2-7|TRBD2
CASSVGRPGGEQYF
TGTGCCAGCAGCGTCGGCCGCCCGGGGGGCGAGCAGTACTTC
>few|TRBV19|17|TRBJ2-5|TRBD2
CASSPRRRGAKQETQYF
TGTGCCAGTAGTCCCCGGCGGCGGGGGGCCAAACAAGAGACCCAGTACTTC
>.|TRBV19|16|TRBJ2-2|TRBD1
CASIRLTGGVTGELFF
TGTGCCAGTATCCGCCTAACAGGGGGAGTAACCGGGGAGCTGTTTTTT
>.|TRBV11-2|14|TRBJ1-4|.
CASSWRGGNEKLFF
TGTGCCAGCAGCTGGCGGGGGGGGAATGAAAAACTGTTTTTT
>.|TRBV4-1|17|TRBJ2-3|TRBD2
CASSLWTSGGEQDTQYF
TGCGCCAGCAGCCTTTGGACTAGCGGGGGGGAGCAGGATACGCAGTATTTT
>.|TRBV2|14|TRBJ1-5|.
CASSGQHSNQPQHF
TGTGCCAGCAGTGGGCAGCATAGCAATCAGCCCCAGCATTTT
>.|TRBV6-5|14|TRBJ2-5|TRBD1
CASSYGTGVETQYF
TGTGCCAGCAGTTACGGGACAGGGGTCGAGACCCAGTACTTC
>.|TRBV27|14|TRBJ2-7|TRBD1
CASSPGTGGYEQYF
TGTGCCAGCAGTCCCGGGACAGGGGGTTACGAGCAGTACTTC
>.|TRBV2|14|TRBJ2-1|TRBD1
CASSRDRGRDEQFF
TGTGCCAGCAGTAGGGACAGGGGGAGGGATGAGCAGTTCTTC
>.|TRBV6-5|16|TRBJ1-4|.
CASSYSISAAGEKLFF
TGTGCCAGCAGTTACTCAATCTCGGCGGCGGGGGAAAAACTGTTTTTT
>.|TRBV5-6|14|TRBJ2-5|.
CASSPVGAGETQYF
TGTGCCAGCAGCCCCGTAGGAGCGGGAGAGACCCAGTACTTC
>.|TRBV28|13|TRBJ1-1|TRBD1
CAGSTGVRTEAFF
TGTGCCGGAAGCACAGGGGTTCGCACTGAAGCTTTCTTT
>once|TRBV13|14|TRBJ2-3|.
CASSRIVNTDTQYF
TGTGCCAGCAGCAGAATCGTCAACACAGATACGCAGTATTTT
>.|TRBV19|14|TRBJ1-6|TRBD1
CASRDTGGNSPLHF
TGTGCCAGTAGGGATACAGGGGGCAATTCACCCCTCCACTTT
>few|TRBV2|11|TRBJ2-5|.
CASSPRETQYF
TGTGCCAGCAGTCCCAGGGAGACCCAGTACTTC
>.|TRBV7-8|14|TRBJ1-5|.
CASSLSGPRQPQHF
TGTGCCAGCAGCTTATCAGGCCCTAGACAGCCCCAGCATTTT
>.|TRBV11-2|13|TRBJ2-7|.
CASSSYWGYEQYF
TGTGCCAGCAGCTCGTATTGGGGGTACGAGCAGTACTTC
>.|TRBV27|16|TRBJ1-6|.
CASSRPGSSYNSPLHF
TGTGCCAGCAGTCGACCCGGGAGCTCCTATAATTCACCCCTCCACTTT
>.|TRBV4-2|13|TRBJ2-7|TRBD2
CASSSLPSGRQYF
TGTGCCAGCAGCTCCCTGCCTAGCGGGAGGCAGTACTTC
>.|TRBV5-1|13|TRBJ2-7|.
CASSLEGGQEQYF
TGCGCCAGCAGCTTGGAAGGCGGCCAGGAGCAGTACTTC
>.|TRBV11-2|15|TRBJ2-1|TRBD2
CASSLRLAGYNEQFF
TGTGCCAGCAGCTTACGACTAGCGGGATACAATGAGCAGTTCTTC
>.|TRBV11-2|16|TRBJ2-7|.
CASSLDHGTPPTEQYF
TGTGCCAGCAGCTTAGATCACGGGACACCTCCTACGGAGCAGTACTTC